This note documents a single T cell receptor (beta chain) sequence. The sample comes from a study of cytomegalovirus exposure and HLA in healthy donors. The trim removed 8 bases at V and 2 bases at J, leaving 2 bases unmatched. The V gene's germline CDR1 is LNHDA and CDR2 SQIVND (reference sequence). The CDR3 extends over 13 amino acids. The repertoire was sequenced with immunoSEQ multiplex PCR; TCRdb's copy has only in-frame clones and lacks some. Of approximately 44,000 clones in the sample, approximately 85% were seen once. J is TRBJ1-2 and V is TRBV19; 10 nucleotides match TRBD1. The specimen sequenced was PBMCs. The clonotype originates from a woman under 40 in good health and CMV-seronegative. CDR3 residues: CASRQGANYGYTF. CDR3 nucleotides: TGTGCCAGTCGACAGGGGGCCAACTATGGCTACACCTTC.